The rows below give T cell receptor beta chains drawn from one sample of a study of tumor-infiltrating lymphocytes in localized non-small cell lung cancer. The protocol was immunoSEQ multiplex PCR, while the TCRdb copy is restricted to in-frame clones and leaves out a portion. The sample has roughly 11,000 clones; roughly 84% are singletons. The source material was lung tumor tissue. The receptors derive from a human donor with non-small cell lung cancer. Each CDR3 is given with its conserved first and last residue. The D gene is left open where the match is weak. Expanded clones are given a class, and other clones once, few, many or no size at all.

J gene	D gene	V gene	clone size	CDR3 protein	CDR3 DNA
TRBJ2-5	.	TRBV19	once	CASSRGPGGETQYF	TGTGCCAGTAGTAGGGGCCCAGGCGGGGAGACCCAGTACTTC
TRBJ2-7	.	TRBV4-3	few	CASSQGPVYSYEQYF	TGCGCCAGCAGCCAAGGTCCAGTTTACTCCTACGAGCAGTACTTC
TRBJ2-7	TRBD2	TRBV6-1	.	CASSELLAGDYEQYF	TGTGCCAGCAGTGAACTCCTAGCGGGGGACTACGAGCAGTACTTC
TRBJ1-5	.	TRBV19	.	CANRRGGGQPQHF	TGTGCCAACAGACGGGGGGGAGGACAGCCCCAGCATTTT
TRBJ1-3	.	TRBV29-1	.	CSVTGSAAFSGNTIYF	TGCAGCGTTACAGGGAGCGCCGCGTTCTCTGGAAACACCATATATTTT
TRBJ2-7	TRBD1	TRBV13	.	CASSLGDRGQYF	TGTGCCAGCAGCTTAGGCGACAGGGGGCAGTACTTC
TRBJ2-7	.	TRBV27	.	CASSFGTGPSYEQYF	TGTGCCAGCAGTTTCGGAACAGGGCCCTCCTACGAGCAGTACTTC
TRBJ2-7	TRBD2	TRBV27	.	CASSLSAGGSYEQYF	TGTGCCAGCAGTTTATCAGCGGGGGGTTCCTACGAGCAGTACTTC
TRBJ2-5	.	TRBV7-9	.	CASSLVQGSQETQYF	TGTGCCAGCAGCTTAGTACAGGGCTCACAAGAGACCCAGTACTTC
TRBJ1-6	TRBD1	TRBV6-6	.	CASSYLGQGNSPLHF	TGTGCCAGCAGTTACTTGGGACAGGGGAATTCACCCCTCCACTTT
TRBJ2-7	.	TRBV27	.	CASSFWGNYEQYF	TGTGCCAGCAGTTTCTGGGGGAACTACGAGCAGTACTTC
TRBJ2-2	.	TRBV5-1	.	CASGTDNTGELFF	TGCGCCAGCGGCACAGATAACACCGGGGAGCTGTTTTTT
TRBJ2-3	TRBD1	TRBV5-8	.	CASSLNRGGPDTQYF	TGTGCCAGCAGCTTGAACCGAGGGGGCCCAGATACGCAGTATTTT
TRBJ1-5	.	TRBV4-1	.	CASSQDGENYRNQPQHF	TGCGCCAGCAGCCAAGACGGGGAAAACTATCGCAATCAGCCCCAGCATTTT
TRBJ1-2	.	TRBV1	.	CTSSQDEWQGSLPPYGYTF	TGCACCAGCAGCCAAGATGAGTGGCAGGGGTCCCTTCCCCCTTATGGCTACACCTTC
TRBJ2-1	.	TRBV6-5	once	CASSYSSLSYNEQFF	TGTGCCAGCAGTTACTCGAGCCTATCATACAATGAGCAGTTCTTC
TRBJ1-1	.	TRBV4-2	once	CASSQGLEAFF	TGTGCCAGCAGCCAGGGACTGGAAGCTTTCTTT
TRBJ2-2	.	TRBV5-1	.	CASSFQGGEGTGELFF	TGCGCCAGCAGCTTCCAGGGGGGCGAGGGCACCGGGGAGCTGTTTTTT
TRBJ1-1	.	TRBV30	.	CAWSMKDTEAFF	TGTGCCTGGAGTATGAAGGACACTGAAGCTTTCTTT
TRBJ1-1	TRBD1	TRBV19	.	CASRTGVHTEAFF	TGTGCCAGTCGGACAGGGGTACACACTGAAGCTTTCTTT
TRBJ1-2	.	TRBV29-1	.	CSGWTDHGYTF	TGCAGCGGCTGGACAGACCATGGCTACACCTTC
TRBJ2-1	.	TRBV6-1	.	CASRRPSPEQFF	TGTGCCAGCAGGAGACCCTCCCCTGAGCAGTTCTTC
TRBJ2-3	.	TRBV5-1	.	CASSGGVVASPFSDTQYF	TGCGCCAGCAGCGGTGGGGTGGTGGCTAGTCCTTTCTCAGATACGCAGTATTTT
TRBJ2-7	.	TRBV2	.	CASSGGGVSYEQYF	TGTGCCAGCAGTGGAGGGGGGGTCTCCTACGAGCAGTACTTC
TRBJ2-3	.	TRBV27	.	CASNPLGGPRGTDTQYF	TGTGCCAGCAACCCACTCGGGGGGCCGAGAGGCACAGATACGCAGTATTTT
TRBJ1-3	.	TRBV6-6	.	CASNLGPNSGNTIYF	TGTGCCAGCAACCTTGGCCCTAACTCTGGAAACACCATATATTTT
TRBJ1-4	.	TRBV19	.	CASSPTPRQLNEKLFF	TGTGCCAGTAGTCCCACCCCACGACAGTTAAACGAAAAACTGTTTTTT
TRBJ2-7	.	TRBV7-9	.	CASSIGMQRSPYEQYF	TGTGCCAGCAGCATAGGCATGCAGCGGAGCCCCTACGAGCAGTACTTC
TRBJ2-1	TRBD2	TRBV28	.	CASETQASGTNEQFF	TGTGCCAGCGAGACCCAGGCTAGCGGGACTAATGAGCAGTTCTTC
TRBJ2-1	TRBD2	TRBV2	.	CASPGLAGVGSYNEQFF	TGTGCCAGCCCGGGACTAGCGGGAGTAGGATCCTACAATGAGCAGTTCTTC
TRBJ2-1	.	TRBV6-5	once	CASSYLGAYNEQFF	TGTGCCAGCAGTTACCTCGGAGCCTACAATGAGCAGTTCTTC
TRBJ2-2	.	TRBV4-1	.	CASSQVWQFNTGELFF	TGCGCCAGCAGCCAAGTGTGGCAGTTTAACACCGGGGAGCTGTTTTTT
TRBJ1-2	TRBD1	TRBV14	.	CASSLQGARSGYGYTF	TGTGCCAGCAGCCTCCAGGGGGCTCGATCGGGCTATGGCTACACCTTC
TRBJ2-1	TRBD2	TRBV7-3	.	CASSIAGETYNEQFF	TGTGCCAGCAGTATAGCGGGAGAGACTTACAATGAGCAGTTCTTC
TRBJ2-5	TRBD2	TRBV7-2	.	CASSRTSGGAETQYF	TGTGCCAGCAGCAGGACTAGCGGGGGGGCGGAGACCCAGTACTTC
TRBJ2-2	.	TRBV4-3	.	CASSQDMNTGELFF	TGCGCCAGCAGCCAAGACATGAACACCGGGGAGCTGTTTTTT
TRBJ1-5	TRBD1	TRBV19	.	CASSNRQGAFSNQPQHF	TGTGCCAGTAGTAACCGACAGGGGGCGTTCAGCAATCAGCCCCAGCATTTT
TRBJ2-3	TRBD1	TRBV18	few	CASSPYETGEGDTQYF	TGTGCCAGCTCACCTTACGAGACAGGGGAAGGAGATACGCAGTATTTT
TRBJ2-7	.	TRBV7-9	.	CASSLEPYEQYF	TGTGCCAGCAGCTTAGAACCCTACGAGCAGTACTTC
TRBJ2-5	.	TRBV2	.	CASDSAKPVGQETQYF	TGTGCCAGCGACTCCGCGAAGCCCGTGGGACAAGAGACCCAGTACTTC
TRBJ1-3	.	TRBV30	.	CAWIKGSGNTIYF	TGTGCCTGGATCAAGGGCTCTGGAAACACCATATATTTT